This T cell receptor (beta chain) was profiled in a study of blood T cell repertoires in COVID-19. The repertoire was sequenced with immunoSEQ multiplex PCR; TCRdb's copy has only in-frame clones and lacks some. The data contain 150,000 to 200,000 clones, roughly 93% of them singletons. The sample comprised peripheral blood. This TCR derives from a man younger than 35 with COVID-19, enrolled during active disease.

CDR3 nucleotide sequence: TGTGCCAGCAGTTACTCATACCTAGGAGGTGGCAATCAGCCCCAGCATTTT. It specifies CASSYSYLGGGNQPQHF. The J gene is TRBJ1-5, the V gene TRBV6-2 or TRBV6-3; D not certain. Germline CDR1 and CDR2: MNHEY and SVGEGT. This CDR3 is built from 17 residues. The V gene lost 0 bases and the J gene lost 2 bases, with 14 bases spanning the gap.